One T cell receptor beta chain is described in this entry. This clonotype was recorded at least ten times. The clone's antigen remains unknown. Base qualities are not recorded, but no much larger clone differs from it by a single base. Trimming removed 4 bases from V and 8 bases from J; the gene matches leave 11 bases unexplained. Counted from cysteine to phenylalanine, this CDR3 has 16 amino acids. CDR3 DNA is the only sequence kept; it has 48 bases, read in frame from the first base. CDR1 and CDR2 (LGHDT, YNNKEL) derive from the germline V gene (reference sequence). The data derive from a study of identical twins (dated by TCRdb to the mid-2010s). For the study in its entirety: To test whether fetal clonotypes persist, this study deep-sequenced TCR alpha and beta repertoires from monozygotic twins, from unrelated adults of various ages, and from cord blood. Replicate twin experiments were performed at different times using different library preparation protocols to rule out contamination. Broader findings and caveats from the paper: Invariant T cells such as MAIT and iNKT could partly confound zero-insertion analyses, though diverse VJ usage argued against this for most clonotypes. The excess sharing between twins in beta out-of-frame sequences was weaker because fewer shared sequences reduced the signal-to-noise ratio. Out-of-frame TCR alpha sharing in monozygotic twins was systematically underestimated by recombination models, whereas sharing between unrelated individuals was in agreement with the recombination models. Abundant cord blood beta clonotypes had fewer insertions, young adult naive repertoires showed a similar but weaker trend, and memory repertoires showed no such trend. Out-of-frame TCR alpha sequences shared between twins showed an excess of low generation-probability sequences compared with coincidental sharing between unrelated individuals. Because the same donors could not be followed over many years, conclusions were based on cross-sectional statistical analysis.

All donors were healthy Caucasians. Three pairs of female monozygotic twins, all aged about 18 to 30 years, were included in the twin cohort. RNA for TCR libraries was isolated from peripheral blood mononuclear cells. The library came from 5' RACE. Sequencing was performed on an Illumina HiSeq 2000. Template switching added a universal primer binding site, and the final cDNA carried a unique molecular identifier that allowed TCR cDNA molecules to be counted accurately. Specific primers in the conserved constant-segment region were used to synthesize first-strand cDNA for the TCR alpha and beta chains. Each cDNA library was double barcoded, with a SMART-Mk sample barcode plus Illumina barcodes, to control for contamination. TruSeq adapter sequences, together with Illumina sample barcodes, were added in two successive PCR steps. The TCR alpha and beta cDNA libraries were sequenced on the Illumina HiSeq platform using custom primers. The study's processing was this. Raw reads were processed with MiGEC to extract unique molecular identifiers, and MiXCR was used to determine CDR3 positions. For each individual, recombination models were inferred using an EM algorithm with the repgenHMM and IGoR tools. The tcR package in R was used for shared clonotype analysis, with sharing normalized by the product of cloneset sizes. To study raw recombination without the effects of thymic and clonal selection, out-of-frame nonproductive sequences were analyzed. Starting from the raw public reads, TCRdb applied fastp trimming at Q25, assembled clones with MiXCR and retained in-frame beta chains. Rows merge per CDR3 protein into single entries with the most common DNA and genes. The V and J calls follow TCRdb's processing rather than the paper's. For this sample the table gives fewer than 650,000 distinct CDR3 sequences, of which about 7% were detected only once. The ten biggest clones cover roughly 1.5% of the sample.

The data were also submitted as part of a second study, on yellow fever vaccine responses in identical twins. The second study reports: The T cell response to vaccination in identical twins was reported by the authors to appear partly convergent and partly personalized. In identical twins, the study followed T cell clones that responded to the vaccine with precision.

The sample comprised PBMCs. The rearranged segments are TRBV3-1 and TRBJ2-1, and 10 bases in between align with TRBD2. The TCR comes from a young woman in good health. The CDR3: CASSPGGTSVWYEQFF. The sequenced DNA is TGTGCCAGCAGCCCGGGAGGGACTAGCGTTTGGTATGAGCAGTTCTTC.